Following are 8 T cell receptor beta chains from one sample sequenced in a study of blood T cells in healthy people across ages. A second PCR of 7 to 11 cycles used a sample-barcoded 5' primer and a J-beta primer mix. TCRdb fed the 5' RACE reads into MiXCR, producing one record per CDR3 protein. The sample shows more than 900,000 distinct CDR3 sequences, about 23% of them seen only once. This same sample was also part of a study on T cells of mothers and their children.

Sequencing used blood. The receptors were sampled from a girl aged 2 to 10 in good health.

The chain employs TRBV12-3 or TRBV12-4 and TRBJ2-5; possible D gene TRBD1, 5 bases. CDR3 size: 12 residues. Trimming stripped 7 bases from V and 2 bases from J, with 8 bases between. The CDR3 bases are TGTGCCAGCACGACAGCTCAAGAGACCCAGTACTTC. Its protein product is CASTTAQETQYF.

This clonotype was seen more than once but under ten times. This chain uses TRBV20-1 with TRBJ1-2; TRBD1 might be the D (5 bases). From germline, CDR1 is DFQATT and CDR2 SNEGSKA (reference sequence). CDR3 length equals 15 residues. V was pared by 0 bases and J by 1 base, with 12 bases between. The CDR3 loop is CSARDQGSNNYGYTF. DNA of the CDR3: TGCAGTGCTAGAGATCAGGGCTCAAATAACTATGGCTACACCTTC.

V usage is TRBV7-8 and J usage is TRBJ1-2; 7 bases align to TRBD1. Germline trimming cut 2 bases from V and 7 bases from J; bases unmatched to any gene: 16. From germline, CDR1 is SGHVS and CDR2 FQNEAQ. The CDR3 is made up of 17 amino acids. In DNA form, the CDR3 reads TGTGCCAGCAGCTTAAGGGTTACAGGGGCCCACAGTTTTGGCTACACCTTC. It specifies CASSLRVTGAHSFGYTF.

The chain uses TRBV6-5 and TRBJ2-5; weak D call: TRBD1 (5 bases). V lost 10 bases, J lost 5 bases, and 14 bases lay in between. The CDR3 is made up of 12 amino acids. CDR1 is MNHEY, CDR2 SVGAGI, per germline. CDR3 DNA: TGTGCCACCCAGTCTCCAGGGGAGACCCAGTACTTC. It translates to CATQSPGETQYF.

The table lists this clonotype with a few counts. V is TRBV6-2 or TRBV6-3 and J is TRBJ2-2, with TRBD2 as a possible D gene (5 bases). Germline V gene data show CDR1 as MNHEY and CDR2 as SVGEGT. Trimming pared 3 bases from V and 4 bases from J, leaving 15 bases between. The CDR3 length is 16 residues. The chain's CDR3 is CASSYLSGYATGELFF. Here the CDR3 DNA reads TGTGCCAGCAGTTATCTAAGCGGCTATGCCACCGGGGAGCTGTTTTTT.

The J gene is TRBJ2-1, the V gene TRBV29-1; no clear D. Trimming took off 3 bases at V and 6 bases at J, with 3 bases between the two ends. The V gene's germline CDR1 is SQVTM and CDR2 ANQGSEA. There are 10 residues in the CDR3. CDR3 amino acids: CSVDANEQFF. The CDR3 DNA is TGCAGCGTTGACGCCAATGAGCAGTTCTTC.

The chain uses TRBV29-1 and TRBJ2-2; D call uncertain. Germline V gives CDR1 SQVTM, CDR2 ANQGSEA. Trimming took 6 bases from V and 8 from J, leaving 10 bases between them. There are 11 residues in the CDR3. The CDR3 DNA follows: TGCAGCGTGGACCTATGGGGGGAGCTGTTTTTT. Its protein is CSVDLWGELFF.

Comments on this clonotype: As the CDR3 is not closed by the conserved phenylalanine or tryptophan, this likely results from a read error. The J gene is TRBJ2-1, the V gene TRBV7-3; D remains unclear. The ends were cut back, 2 bases at V and 8 bases at J, with 10 bases in the middle. CDR1 is SGHTA and CDR2 is FQGTGA in the germline V gene. The CDR3 totals 13 residues. In nucleotides, the CDR3 is TGTGCCAGCAGCTTACTAGTAGGCGATGAGCAGTTCTCC. Protein: CASSLLVGDEQFS.